What follows are 28 T cell receptor beta chains derived from one specimen sequenced in a study of naive CD8 T cells in extremely preterm neonates. Sequenced by immunoSEQ multiplex PCR; TCRdb stores in-frame clones only, minus some. The sample includes about 7,000 clones, roughly 98% of them seen just once. What was sequenced was naive CD8+ T cells from blood. The receptors originated from a human donor in good health.

The chain joins TRBV18 to TRBJ2-5, with D maybe TRBD1 (6 bases). This CDR3 comprises 17 residues. Trimming left V 3 bases short and J 2 bases short, with 19 bases between. The germline gives CDR1 KGHSH, CDR2 LQKENI. As DNA, the CDR3 is TGTGCCAGCTCACCGAACGCCCGGACAGTGGAACAAGAGACCCAGTACTTC. Its translation is CASSPNARTVEQETQYF.

This chain uses TRBV2 with TRBJ1-5; 7 bases line up with TRBD1. V gave up 7 bases and J gave up 5 bases; unmatched junction bases: 20. The CDR3 is 18 amino acids. Per germline, CDR1 SNHLY and CDR2 FYNNEI. CDR3 sequence: CASTNTGTARGSDQPQHF. The CDR3 region has the DNA TGTGCCAGCACTAACACCGGGACAGCTAGGGGGTCGGATCAGCCCCAGCATTTT.

The chain couples TRBV4-1 to TRBJ2-1; tentative D call: TRBD2 (6 bases). Trimming took off 0 bases at V and 7 bases at J, with 10 bases between the two ends. This CDR3 is built from 14 residues. The germline V gene has CDR1 MGHRA and CDR2 YSYEKL. The CDR3 coding sequence is TGCGCCAGCAGCCAAGATCCACTAGCAAATGAGCAGTTCTTC. This codes for CASSQDPLANEQFF.

The chain uses TRBV4-1 and TRBJ1-1, with D unresolved. The CDR3 spans 15 residues. Germline V gene lookup returns CDR1 MGHRA and CDR2 YSYEKL. V shed 4 bases and J shed 1 base, with 13 bases lying between them. CDR3 coding DNA: TGCGCCAGCAGCCCCCAGAGGCAGACGAACACTGAAGCTTTCTTT. Translating gives CASSPQRQTNTEAFF.

This chain uses TRBV5-6 with TRBJ2-7; the match to TRBD2 covers 10 bases. V trimming: 3 bases; J trimming: 1 base; junction bases outside the gene matches: 7. This CDR3 comprises 16 residues. Germline lookup yields CDR1 SGHDT and CDR2 YYEEEE. The DNA for the CDR3 is TGTGCCAGCAGCTCTCTAGCGGGAGCGTTATCCTACGAGCAGTACTTC. Amino acid sequence: CASSSLAGALSYEQYF.

This clone was observed a single time. The chain recombines TRBV4-2 with TRBJ2-3; perhaps TRBD2 as D (6 bases). The CDR3 length is 18 residues. Trimming cost V 1 base and J 1 base, with 18 bases left between them. Germline V CDR1 and CDR2: LGHNA, YNFKEQ. CDR3 protein: CASSQGVGRDVGTDTQYF. The CDR3 coding sequence is TGTGCCAGCAGCCAAGGAGTGGGGCGGGATGTGGGCACAGATACGCAGTATTTT.

V and J are TRBV7-9 and TRBJ2-7; 8 bases fit TRBD1. The V gene end was trimmed by 5 bases and the J gene end by 8 bases; junction bases not matched to a gene: 11. CDR1 is SEHNR, CDR2 FQNEAQ, per germline (reference sequence). The CDR3 spans 14 residues. CDR3 region: CASSPGQDANQQYF. In DNA, the CDR3 is TGTGCCAGCAGCCCGGGACAGGACGCCAATCAGCAGTACTTC.

This chain joins TRBV9 and TRBJ2-1, with 7 bases matching TRBD2. J gave up 8 bases and V 0 bases, and 8 bases lay outside the gene matches. Germline assignment: CDR1 SGDLS and CDR2 YYNGEE. This CDR3 spans 15 amino acids. CDR3 sequence (DNA): TGTGCCAGCAGCGTAGTGGGGCGGGAGATCGATGAGCAGTTCTTC. It codes for CASSVVGREIDEQFF.

V usage is TRBV5-6 and J usage is TRBJ1-1; possible D gene TRBD1, 6 bases. This CDR3 is built from 12 residues. CDR1 is SGHDT and CDR2 is YYEEEE in the germline V gene. V gave up 7 bases and J gave up 1 base, with 8 bases separating them. DNA for the CDR3: TGTGCCAGCCTACAGGGGAACACTGAAGCTTTCTTT. It yields the protein CASLQGNTEAFF.

The chain links TRBV9 to TRBJ2-1; D is perhaps TRBD2 (6 bases). The CDR3 is made up of 17 amino acids. CDR1 is SGDLS, CDR2 YYNGEE, per germline. Between the trimmed V and J ends, which lost 0 bases and 8 bases, there was a span of 21 bases. CDR3 amino acids: CASSVEGISGAPDEQFF. The CDR3 DNA reads TGTGCCAGCAGCGTAGAGGGTATTAGCGGAGCCCCCGATGAGCAGTTCTTC.

V usage is TRBV7-2 and J usage is TRBJ1-5; 9 bases map to TRBD1. V shed 5 bases and J 2 bases; nucleotides not matched to a gene: 13. The V gene's germline CDR1 is SGHTA and CDR2 FQGNSA. The CDR3 sequence is 18 residues long. CDR3 amino acids: CASSLGGQGVFGNQPQHF. CDR3 bases: TGTGCCAGCAGCCTAGGGGGACAGGGAGTTTTCGGCAATCAGCCCCAGCATTTT.

The chain recombines TRBV10-2 with TRBJ2-1; 9 nucleotides agree with TRBD2. CDR1 is WSHSY, CDR2 SAAADI, per germline. CDR3 length: 18 residues. The ends lost 0 bases at V and 4 bases at J; junction bases unmatched: 10. The DNA of the CDR3 is TGCGCCAGCAGTGAGTCGCCTGGCGGGACTAGCAGGTACAATGAGCAGTTCTTC. This sequence encodes CASSESPGGTSRYNEQFF.

This clone was recorded a few times. V usage is TRBV4-1 and J usage is TRBJ2-7, with TRBD1 as a possible D gene (5 bases). The germline V gene encodes CDR1 MGHRA and CDR2 YSYEKL. The CDR3 has 14 amino acids. V lost 3 bases and J 3 bases, leaving 12 bases between the germline ends. The CDR3 DNA reads TGCGCCAGCAGCCACCACCCCCAGGGCTACGAGCAGTACTTC. This gives the protein CASSHHPQGYEQYF.

For this clone: An end of the junction differs from the germline gene, which may be a read error. The rearrangement joins TRBV11-2 to TRBJ2-5; tentatively, D is TRBD1 (6 bases). CDR1 and CDR2 from the germline V gene are SGHAT and FQNNGV. The CDR3 extends over 14 amino acids. CDR3 protein: CASSQLGQQDTQYF. For the CDR3, the DNA is TGTGCCAGCAGCCAGCTCGGACAGCAAGATACCCAGTACTTC.

The rearrangement uses TRBV9 and TRBJ2-1, with D possibly TRBD2 on 5 matching bases. Germline CDR1 and CDR2: SGDLS and YYNGEE. This CDR3 has 12 amino acids. Trimming removed 3 bases from V and 8 bases from J, with 9 bases in between. CDR3 in DNA: TGTGCCAGCAGCGCATACGGGGATGAGCAGTTCTTC. It encodes CASSAYGDEQFF.

This clone appeared a single time. The chain links TRBV13 to TRBJ2-1, with D maybe TRBD2 (5 bases). The germline V and J ends were trimmed by 1 base and 3 bases, with 13 bases remaining between them. The germline V gene has CDR1 PRHDT and CDR2 FYEKMQ (reference sequence). This CDR3 is 16 amino acids long. CDR3 protein: CASSLEGRVLYNEQFF. In DNA, the CDR3 is TGTGCCAGCAGCTTAGAAGGGCGGGTCCTCTACAATGAGCAGTTCTTC.

This rearrangement joins TRBV6-6 to TRBJ1-2; 10 nucleotides align to TRBD1. CDR1 is MNHNY and CDR2 is SVGAGI in the germline V gene (reference sequence). Losses at the gene ends were 6 bases for V and 7 bases for J; bases not matched to a gene: 5. The CDR3 has 13 amino acids. CDR3 in DNA: TGTGCCAGCAGGGCGGGACAGGGGCTTGGCTACACCTTC. This gives the protein CASRAGQGLGYTF.

The V gene is TRBV7-6, the J gene TRBJ2-1; 7 bases agree with TRBD1. Germline V CDR1 and CDR2: SGHVS, FNYEAQ. The CDR3 is 16 residues long. V shed 1 base and J 7 bases; nucleotides not matched to a gene: 10. The CDR3 DNA follows: TGTGCCAGCAGCTTAGGCCCGACAGGGTCTGGAAATGAGCAGTTCTTC. The encoded protein is CASSLGPTGSGNEQFF.

The chain combines TRBV30 with TRBJ1-2; no definite D call. V lost 5 bases and J 8 bases, leaving 12 bases between the germline ends. This CDR3 is built from 11 residues. Per the germline V gene, CDR1 is GTSNPN and CDR2 is SVGIG (reference sequence). The chain's CDR3 is CAWGPGYGYTF. CDR3 bases: TGTGCCTGGGGGCCGGGGTACGGCTACACCTTC.

The rearrangement links TRBV2 to TRBJ2-2; tentative D call: TRBD1 (6 bases). This CDR3 comprises 17 residues. Looked up from germline, CDR1 is SNHLY and CDR2 is FYNNEI. With 2 bases removed from V and 2 bases from J, the gap between germline ends came to 15 bases. DNA of the CDR3: TGTGCCAGCAGTGAACCCCGGACAGCTATAAACACCGGGGAGCTGTTTTTT. Encoded protein: CASSEPRTAINTGELFF.

The rearrangement joins TRBV30 to TRBJ2-7; tentative D call: TRBD1 (5 bases). V lost 2 bases, J lost 2 bases, and 13 bases lay in between. CDR3 length: 14 residues. CDR1 is GTSNPN and CDR2 is SVGIG in the germline V gene (reference sequence). In DNA form, the CDR3 reads TGTGCCTGGAGTTTCAGTGACAGAGCCTACGAGCAGTACTTC. The encoded protein is CAWSFSDRAYEQYF.

The chain uses TRBV7-2 and TRBJ1-1; 9 bases are a match to TRBD1. Germline loops: CDR1 SGHTA, CDR2 FQGNSA. The CDR3 totals 15 residues. Trimming removed 2 bases from V and 2 bases from J; junction bases left unmatched: 3. CDR3: CASSLSDRGNTEAFF. CDR3 DNA sequence: TGTGCCAGCAGCTTATCGGACAGGGGAAACACTGAAGCTTTCTTT.

The chain combines TRBV6-4 with TRBJ2-1; D gene ambiguous. The CDR3 is 13 residues long. Germline V CDR1 and CDR2: MRHNA, SNTAGT. Trimming removed 0 bases at V and 5 bases at J, with 5 bases between. The CDR3 sequence: CASSDSLDNEQFF. Written as DNA, the CDR3 is TGTGCCAGCAGTGACTCTCTCGACAATGAGCAGTTCTTC.

The V and J genes are TRBV30 and TRBJ1-5, with D unclear. CDR3 size: 15 residues. In germline, CDR1 is GTSNPN, CDR2 SVGIG (reference sequence). V lost 1 base to trimming and J lost 0 bases, with 10 bases between them. Written as DNA, the CDR3 is TGTGCCTGGAGTGACACAGATTATAGCAATCAGCCCCAGCATTTT. Translation: CAWSDTDYSNQPQHF.

The rearrangement joins TRBV5-1 to TRBJ2-1, with 7 nucleotides matching TRBD1. V was clipped by 3 bases and J by 7 bases; unmatched bases: 16. In germline, CDR1 is SGHRS, CDR2 YFSETQ. This CDR3 has 17 residues. The chain's CDR3 is CASSWAPGGENSNEQFF. The CDR3 coding sequence is TGCGCCAGCAGCTGGGCCCCAGGGGGAGAAAATTCGAATGAGCAGTTCTTC. Filled out from reference TRBV5-1 and TRBJ2-1, the complete variable domain reads KAGVTQTPRYLIKTRGQQVTLSCSPISGHRSVSWYQQTPGQGLQFLFEYFSETQRNKGNFPGRFSGRQFSNSRSEMNVSTLELGDSALYLCASSWAPGGENSNEQFFGPGTRLTVL.

V gene TRBV27 combines with J gene TRBJ2-1; 7 bases fit TRBD2. The CDR3 spans 12 residues. V shed 11 bases, J shed 3 bases, and the junction held 4 bases outside the gene matches. Germline lookup yields CDR1 MNHEY and CDR2 SMNVEV (reference sequence). The CDR3 region has the DNA TGTGCCGCGCGGGACTACTACAATGAGCAGTTCTTC. It codes for CAARDYYNEQFF.

The chain has TRBV9 and TRBJ2-7; TRBD1 matches 10 bases. Germline CDR1 SGDLS, CDR2 YYNGEE. This CDR3 spans 14 amino acids. Trimming at V came to 3 bases and at J to 6 bases, leaving 6 bases not matched to a gene. CDR3 protein: CASSAPGQGFEQYF. The CDR3 DNA reads as TGTGCCAGCAGCGCGCCGGGACAGGGGTTCGAGCAGTACTTC.

The chain has TRBV11-2 and TRBJ2-1, with TRBD1 matching 9 bases. In germline, CDR1 is SGHAT, CDR2 FQNNGV. The CDR3 is 18 amino acids. The V and J ends lost 5 bases and 12 bases, in that order; junction bases with no gene match: 23. CDR3: CASSQLQGAHVLAGPQFF. In DNA form, the CDR3 reads TGTGCCAGCAGCCAATTACAGGGGGCGCACGTATTGGCAGGGCCGCAGTTCTTC.